The TCR beta chain described here comes from a study of blood T cells in healthy people across ages. Per germline, CDR1 DFQATT and CDR2 SNEGSKA (reference sequence). There are 16 residues in the CDR3. J gave up 2 bases and V 4 bases, and 8 bases lay outside the gene matches. A J-beta primer mix and a sample-barcoded 5' primer were used in a second PCR of roughly 6 to 11 cycles. Sequencing of every sample gave 2.5 million or more CDR3-containing paired-end reads. Each CDR3 protein is one row after TCRdb ran MiXCR on the 5' RACE reads. The table has around 2 million distinct CDR3 sequences, 30% to 40% seen once.

The chain combines TRBV20-1 with TRBJ2-1, with TRBD2 matching 10 bases. This clonotype originated in a human donor in good health. The sequenced material came from blood. In DNA, the CDR3 is TGCAGTGCTACGTCAGCGAGCGGGGGGGCCTACAATGAGCAGTTCTTC. Encoded protein: CSATSASGGAYNEQFF.